The 13 T cell receptor beta chains below come from one sample, sequenced in a study of technical replicates of blood from a few donors. The assay was immunoSEQ multiplex PCR, and TCRdb's table has in-frame clones only and misses some. The sample holds 90,000 to 100,000 clones, around 95% seen once. Sequenced sample: T cells isolated from PBMCs. The source of these receptors is a human donor in good health.

This clone was seen just once. This chain uses TRBV5-6 with TRBJ2-5; 8 bases agree with TRBD1. The V gene's germline CDR1 is SGHDT and CDR2 YYEEEE. The CDR3 length is 13 residues. Germline trimming cut 7 bases from V and 5 bases from J; bases unmatched to any gene: 7. The DNA for the CDR3 is TGTGCCAGCTCCGACGGGACAGGCGAGACCCAGTACTTC. Its protein is CASSDGTGETQYF.

The chain uses TRBV7-2 and TRBJ2-6; a possible D gene is TRBD1 (6 bases). This CDR3 region has 17 residues. Trimming removed 3 bases at V and 5 bases at J, with 17 bases between. Germline CDR1 is SGHTA and CDR2 is FQGNSA. The CDR3 DNA follows: TGTGCCAGCAGCTTGGCACAGGGCTCCTTTAGGGCCAACGTCCTGACTTTC. It codes for CASSLAQGSFRANVLTF. The variable domain in full, completed from reference TRBV7-2 and TRBJ2-6, reads GAGVSQSPSNKVTEKGKDVELRCDPISGHTALYWYRQSLGQGLEFLIYFQGNSAPDKSGLPSDRFSAERTGGSVSTLTIQRTQQEDSAVYLCASSLAQGSFRANVLTFGAGSRLTVL.

This chain joins TRBV4-1 and TRBJ2-3; D is unresolved. Trimming removed 2 bases from V and 5 bases from J, with 5 bases in between. The CDR3 consists of 12 residues. CDR1 is MGHRA, CDR2 YSYEKL, per germline. The CDR3 is CASSQPLDTQYF. The CDR3 region has the DNA TGCGCCAGCAGCCAACCGTTAGATACGCAGTATTTT.

This chain links TRBV27 with TRBJ2-7; D may be TRBD1 (5 bases). Germline values: CDR1 MNHEY, CDR2 SMNVEV (reference sequence). The V end lost 2 bases, the J end lost 5 bases, and 19 bases lay between the germline ends. This CDR3 region has 16 residues. For the CDR3, the DNA is TGTGCCAGCAGTTTAGGAAAACCCGCAGGGCCTAACGAGCAGTACTTC. It is translated as CASSLGKPAGPNEQYF.

The count of this clone is one. J is TRBJ1-1 and V is TRBV6-5, with D perhaps TRBD1 (6 bases). Germline V gives CDR1 MNHEY, CDR2 SVGAGI. The CDR3 has 15 amino acids. V was clipped by 8 bases and J by 7 bases, with 23 bases between them. The CDR3 reads CASQEAGVVSSEAFF. CDR3 sequence (DNA): TGTGCCAGCCAAGAGGCAGGGGTAGTTTCGAGTGAAGCTTTCTTT.

The rearrangement uses TRBV15 and TRBJ2-2; weak D call: TRBD1 (6 bases). CDR3 length: 14 residues. The V and J ends lost 5 bases and 5 bases respectively, with 12 bases between them. CDR1 and CDR2 (germline): LNHNV, YYDKDF (reference sequence). For the CDR3, the DNA is TGTGCCACCAGCGAACGAGGGGGAACCGGGGAGCTGTTTTTT. Its protein is CATSERGGTGELFF.

The CDR3 DNA reads TGTGCCAGTATGGGACAGGGGGGCTATGGCTACACCTTC. Translating it yields CASMGQGGYGYTF. The rearrangement uses TRBV19 and TRBJ1-2, with 11 bases matching TRBD1. Trimming cost V 7 bases and J 4 bases; bases outside gene matches: 2. Germline CDR1 is LNHDA and CDR2 is SQIVND (reference sequence). The CDR3 covers 13 residues.

This rearrangement joins TRBV7-9 to TRBJ1-1, with TRBD1 identical over 10 bases. The germline V gene has CDR1 SEHNR and CDR2 FQNEAQ (reference sequence). The CDR3 contains 12 residues. Trimming removed 0 bases from V and 14 bases from J; junction bases left unmatched: 3. The chain's CDR3 is CASSLAPGQGFF. Written as DNA, the CDR3 is TGTGCCAGCAGCTTAGCCCCGGGACAGGGGTTCTTT.

The gene calls are TRBV7-2 and TRBJ1-1, with D uncertain. Looked up from germline, CDR1 is SGHTA and CDR2 is FQGNSA. V lost 4 bases and J 2 bases, leaving 14 bases between the germline ends. The CDR3 has 15 residues. The CDR3, as DNA: TGTGCCAGCAGCTCCCGGGAGGCTCCTAACACTGAAGCTTTCTTT. The encoded protein is CASSSREAPNTEAFF. The full variable domain, completed using reference TRBV7-2 and TRBJ1-1, is GAGVSQSPSNKVTEKGKDVELRCDPISGHTALYWYRQSLGQGLEFLIYFQGNSAPDKSGLPSDRFSAERTGGSVSTLTIQRTQQEDSAVYLCASSSREAPNTEAFFGQGTRLTVV.

The chain combines TRBV19 with TRBJ2-2; D is undetermined. This CDR3 has 11 residues. Germline-derived CDR1 and CDR2 are LNHDA and SQIVND (reference sequence). Trimming left V 6 bases short and J 5 bases short, with 4 bases between. The CDR3 sequence: CASRQTGELFF. The CDR3, as DNA: TGTGCCAGTAGACAGACCGGGGAGCTGTTTTTT. Full variable domain (rest looked up from reference TRBV19 and TRBJ2-2): DGGITQSPKYLFRKEGQNVTLSCEQNLNHDAMYWYRQDPGQGLRLIYYSQIVNDFQKGDIAEGYSVSREKKESFPLTVTSAQKNPTAFYLCASRQTGELFFGEGSRLTVL.

This clone was recorded once. This chain connects TRBV27 to TRBJ2-3; maybe TRBD2 (6 bases). The length of the CDR3 is 14 residues. V was pared by 2 bases and J by 3 bases, with 9 bases between. Per germline, CDR1 MNHEY and CDR2 SMNVEV (reference sequence). CDR3 sequence: CASSLAGSTDTQYF. CDR3 nucleotide sequence: TGTGCCAGCAGTTTAGCGGGGAGTACAGATACGCAGTATTTT.

This sequence joins TRBV7-3 and TRBJ2-4; unclear D gene. V lost 5 bases and J 4 bases, leaving 3 bases between the germline ends. Germline V lookup: CDR1 SGHTA, CDR2 FQGTGA. The CDR3 totals 11 residues. Here the CDR3 DNA reads TGTGCCAGCAGCCATAAAAACATTCAGTACTTC. Translating it yields CASSHKNIQYF.

The J gene is TRBJ2-2, the V gene TRBV9, with 7 bases aligning to TRBD1. CDR1 is SGDLS and CDR2 is YYNGEE in the germline V gene. The CDR3 totals 15 residues. J gave up 7 bases and V 4 bases, and 10 bases lay outside the gene matches. The CDR3 is CASSPRQGMNGELFF. The CDR3 DNA sequence: TGTGCCAGCAGCCCCCGACAGGGTATGAACGGGGAGCTGTTTTTT.